The T cell receptor (beta chain) described here comes from a study of Ad26.COV2.S vaccination and SARS-CoV-2 variants. On the study more broadly: Donor joined the COV1001 Ad26.COV2.S trial arm. The vaccine Ad26.COV2.S was put into the muscle once, or twice with 56 days between.

The table lists this clone with a few counts. No antigen is known for it. Deletions cut 2 bases from V and 6 bases from J, with 11 bases between. In germline, CDR1 is SQVTM, CDR2 ANQGSEA. The CDR3 has 12 residues. Study-wide results and limits: Vaccinees displayed broader spike-specific TCR repertoires than placebo recipients.

Profiling relied on immunoSEQ multiplex PCR, and the TCRdb table lists in-frame clones only, not all of them. The table lists roughly 300,000 clones, roughly 90% of them singletons. As for treatment: 19 received Ad26.COV2.S at low or high dose, single or two shots; several received placebo; per-sample allocation not given. The samples date from day 63 after the first vaccine or placebo injection. Boston provided a donor who was an adult aged 18-55 years. The J gene is TRBJ2-7, the V gene TRBV29-1, with D perhaps assigned TRBD1 or TRBD2 (5 bases each). The clonotype comes from a person aged 18-65 years who received the Ad26.COV2.S COVID-19 vaccine or a placebo. Source: peripheral blood, taken in a trial of Ad26.COV2.S vaccine versus placebo. CDR3 bases: TGCAGCGTTGAAACCGGGACCATCGAGCAGTACTTC. The encoded protein is CSVETGTIEQYF.